This T cell receptor beta chain was sequenced during a study of shared clonotypes between healthy human individuals. Study background: Three CD4 naive, three CD4 memory, two CD8 naive and one CD8 memory plate were used per donor. Study observations and caveats: Clonotype sharing among the donors was expected to vary with sequencing depth.

The table came from immunoSEQ multiplex PCR; TCRdb's copy has only in-frame clones and leaves some out. The table shows tens of thousands of clones, with under 65% occurring only once. This clone was seen more than once but under ten times. The antigen is not known. The V gene's germline CDR1 is MGHDK and CDR2 SYGVNS. The length of the CDR3 is 12 residues. J lost 6 bases, V lost 6 bases, and 4 bases had no gene match. Sequencing used memory CD8+ T cells sorted from blood. Subset noted: CD45RO+ cells pooled with CCR7-negative TemRA cells. The rearrangement links TRBV25-1 to TRBJ2-7; 8 bases agree with TRBD1. This TCR was recovered from a man younger than 40 in good health. CDR3 amino acids: CASRTGASEQYF. CDR3 sequence (DNA): TGTGCCAGCAGGACAGGGGCTAGCGAGCAGTACTTC.